This TCR beta chain was profiled in a study of Ad26.COV2.S vaccination and SARS-CoV-2 variants (dated by TCRdb to the early 2020s). The study in broad terms: Vaccine-arm donors were drawn from COV1001, a multicentre, randomized, double-blind, placebo-controlled phase I-IIa trial of Ad26.COV2.S in healthy adults. Ad26.COV2.S was given intramuscularly at 5x10^10 or 1x10^11 viral particles, as a single shot or as two shots 56 days apart. Sequencing of the TCRbeta repertoire served to evaluate the specificity and breadth of SARS-CoV-2-reactive T cell receptors following Ad26.COV2.S vaccination. A total of 32 samples were included in the TCR-sequenced set, comprising 19 Ad26.COV2.S vaccine recipients, 5 placebo recipients and 8 SARS-CoV-2 convalescent individuals. Trial participants were randomized into five groups of five, in which low-dose or high-dose Ad26.COV2.S was given once or twice, or placebo was given on both occasions. Investigators remained blinded to trial group allocation during experiments and outcome assessment. Study-wide conclusions, independent of this receptor: The study was not powered for comparison of responses between vaccine doses or regimens. After vaccination, substantial breadth of spike-specific CD8+ and CD4+ T cell responses was reported. The authors noted that total T cell responses may have been underestimated by the TCR breadth and depth analyses. Vaccine and placebo recipients had similar non-spike TCR breadth, a finding consistent with the vaccine containing only spike. Higher spike-specific TCR breadth was observed in Ad26.COV2.S recipients than in placebo recipients (P = 0.0014).

TCRbeta CDR3 regions were sequenced with the immunoSEQ Assay. After extraction, genomic DNA underwent amplification by bias-controlled multiplex PCR, followed by high-throughput sequencing. As for how the authors treated the data: To quantify the absolute abundance of every unique TCRbeta CDR3 region, sequences were collapsed and filtered. T cell fraction was estimated by normalization of TCRbeta template counts to usable DNA, with usable DNA being measured through amplification of reference genes present in all nucleated cells. Repertoire TCRs were annotated as SARS-CoV-2-specific when V gene, CDR3 amino acid sequence and J gene were exactly matched to a known reactive TCR set. The reference SARS-CoV-2 TCR set came from MIRA and was filtered for enrichment in COVID-19-positive ImmuneCODE repertoires, removing public or cross-reactive TCRs. Based on the MIRA antigens, annotated TCRs were further analysed at the level of specific ORF or position within ORF. Breadth was defined as annotated unique rearrangements over total unique productive rearrangements; depth was the summed frequency of those rearrangements. TCR breadth was compared between groups using two-sided Wilcoxon rank-sum tests. The immuneACCESS repertoire file appears here via TCRdb, limited to in-frame rearrangements. These files lack a portion of the clones; in checked studies, under half of the deficit traces to unresolved V genes, and the cause of the others is not known. For V, J and clone size, that table is used; D and trimming come from the DNA. Counted in this sample were approximately 340,000 clones; around 83% of them appeared once. The ten largest make up 2.5% to 3.5% of the sample.

Turning to this clone: The specificity of this receptor is unknown. Base qualities were left out, and no much larger clone turns up one base away.

Relative to germline, V is 5 bases shorter and J is 5 bases shorter, with 12 bases between their ends. Spanning cysteine to phenylalanine, the CDR3 consists of 13 amino acids. Left in the record is the CDR3 DNA by itself, 39 bases read in frame from the first base. The germline V gene supplies CDR1 KGHDR and CDR2 SFDVKD. The treatment or condition label, as the study defines it: roughly 18 received Ad26.COV2.S at low or high dose, single or two shots; roughly 5 received placebo; per-sample allocation not given. Repertoires of vaccine and placebo recipients were sequenced from samples collected on day 63 after the first injection. In Cohort 1b, 20 to 25 adults aged 18-55 years were enrolled at a single site in Boston, USA, between 29 July and 7 August 2020. Ad26.COV2.S consisted of a replication-incompetent adenovirus type 26 vector by which a prefusion-stabilized SARS-CoV-2 spike protein from the original Wuhan strain was expressed.

The starting material was peripheral blood, obtained in a trial of Ad26.COV2.S vaccine versus placebo. The receptor chain draws on TRBV24-1 and TRBJ2-7, and the D gene may be TRBD2, 5 bases matching. This clonotype originated in a person aged 18 to 59 who received the Ad26.COV2.S COVID-19 vaccine or a placebo. The sequenced DNA is TGTGCCACCAGTGGGGTGGGGAGCCACGAGCAGTACTTC. Translated, this is CATSGVGSHEQYF.